This T cell receptor beta chain is from a study of post-analysis software for immune sequencing data (dated by TCRdb to between 2015 and 2016). Context from the whole study: The recorded disease courses included relapsing-remitting, secondary progressive and progressive-relapsing multiple sclerosis, and some patients had no subtype annotation. Patient repertoires were compared against some twelve previously published healthy control repertoires from donors aged roughly 6 to 28 years. A subset of samples was prepared in parallel using single-end sample barcoding, then pooled and co-amplified after Illumina adapter ligation. The investigation overall reported the following: The multiple sclerosis patient group was slightly younger than the control group. Four to six TRBV segments, including TRBV5-6, TRBV5-1 and TRBV20-1, were significantly more frequent in patients than controls. Strong co-clustering of samples prepared in the same batch was shown by direct clustering with F measure, prompting a batch-effect correction. Compared with controls, multiple sclerosis patients had significantly lower normalized Chao1 diversity, a finding suggesting substantial peripheral T-cell clonal expansion.

The CDR3 covers 13 residues, taking in both the cysteine and the phenylalanine. Only CDR3 DNA is held: 39 bases, read in frame from base 1. The germline V gene specifies MNHEY as CDR1 and SVGAGI as CDR2. V and J lose 6 bases and 6 bases, and a span of 14 bases separates them. TCR beta repertoires were profiled from peripheral blood of roughly twelve young patients with multiple sclerosis to demonstrate the VDJtools post-analysis software. The patients with multiple sclerosis were children and adolescents between roughly 6 and 16 years of age. Note on this clonotype: The specificity of this receptor is unknown. Within one base of it there is no much larger clone, and no base qualities were kept.

The library was produced with PCR. For sequencing, an Illumina HiSeq 2500 was employed. To reduce PCR and sequencing biases, unique molecular identifiers were built into the TCR beta cDNA libraries. Per 1 to 10 million input T cells, approximately 500,000 cDNA molecules were obtained, such that each molecule approximated one T cell. The patient libraries were prepared and sequenced with the same protocol used for the earlier healthy control dataset. Samples belonging to the same batch were prepared together, multiplexed and sequenced on a shared HiSeq lane. From the authors' description of their analysis: MIGEC handled the raw barcoded reads, throwing out single-read molecular identifier groups before consensus assembly and CDR3 extraction. VDJtools was used for post-analysis of the clonotype tables, and diversity was normalized by down-sampling every dataset to the size of the smallest sample. In repertoire overlap clustering, CDR3 amino acid sequences, but not nucleotide sequences, were matched to correct batch-related cross-sample contamination. TCRdb cleaned the public reads at Q25 with fastp, built clones with MiXCR and kept in-frame beta chains. Under each unique CDR3 protein, matching rows form one entry showing the most common genes and DNA. TCRdb, not the original authors, processed these V and J calls. The sample records about 540,000 distinct CDR3 sequences, around 36% of which are singletons. Under 7% of the sample is in the top ten clones.

The sequence was obtained from a girl aged 2-17 years with multiple sclerosis. The receptor chain draws on TRBV6-5 and TRBJ1-2; TRBD1 could be the D gene, as 6 bases match. The specimen was blood. DNA sequence: TGTGCCAGCAGCAGAGGACAGTTGGATGGCTACACCTTC. This translates into CASSRGQLDGYTF.